This T cell receptor beta chain was captured in a study of blood T cell repertoires in COVID-19. Per the study methods: By means of reference gene primer amplification, nucleated cell counts were estimated. The assay was immunoSEQ multiplex PCR, and TCRdb's table has in-frame clones only and misses some. From that table come the V and J calls and clone size; the DNA was used to work out D and trimming. The repertoire consists of approximately 440,000 clones, with 80% to 95% occurring once and the leading ten covering 0.55% to 0.75%. Germline V CDR1 and CDR2: SNHLY, FYNNEI. CDR3 length: 16 residues. The trim removed 5 bases at V and 3 bases at J, leaving 9 bases unmatched. Clinical history reported by participants formed the basis on which cohorts were assigned. Only one count was recorded for this clone.

This sequence originates from a man between 18 and 29 years old who had recovered from COVID-19. V usage is TRBV2 and J usage is TRBJ2-4, with 8 nucleotides matching TRBD1. Sequenced: PBMCs or T cells enriched from blood (not recorded which). In DNA form, the CDR3 reads TGTGCCAGCAGTAGAAGTCAGGGGGCCGGCAAAAACATTCAGTACTTC. Amino acid sequence: CASSRSQGAGKNIQYF.